This record covers a single T cell receptor (beta chain). Its antigen is unidentified. After CD4+ and CD8+ cells were isolated by positive magnetic bead selection, their purity was checked by flow cytometry. The length of the CDR3 is 16 residues. V was pared by 5 bases and J by 6 bases, with 13 bases of the junction left unmatched. CDR1 is SGHVS and CDR2 is FNYEAQ in the germline V gene. In the original workflow: Rarely, patient CD8+ clones larger than 1% corresponded to published virus-specific TCRB sequences. Method: immunoSEQ multiplex PCR; TCRdb's copy keeps in-frame clones and lacks some. V, J and clone size reflect that table, while D and trimming were determined from the DNA. The sample shows about 16,000 clones, approximately 80% of them seen only once. The data derive from a study of somatic mutations in cytotoxic T cells in rheumatoid arthritis. Study results and limitations: For CD8+ T-cell clonality, rheumatoid arthritis patients and age-matched healthy controls did not differ significantly.

The chain uses TRBV7-6 and TRBJ2-1; 7 bases map to TRBD1. This receptor was taken from an adult with rheumatoid arthritis. The sequenced sample was CD8+ T cells sorted from blood. The DNA for the CDR3 is TGTGCCAGCAGCAACCCCAGGGGGATCTTCGGCAATGAGCAGTTCTTC. Residues: CASSNPRGIFGNEQFF.